This T cell receptor beta chain was observed in a study of control samples from healthy donors and cancer patients. Clones were read by immunoSEQ multiplex PCR, and TCRdb kept only the in-frame ones, dropping some. The sample lists about 150,000 clones, about 94% occurring once. Germline V lookup: CDR1 SGHNT, CDR2 YENEEA. The CDR3 is made up of 10 amino acids. Trimming removed 5 bases from V and 17 bases from J, with 12 bases in between. This TCR derives from a man in his forties in good health. Sequencing input: blood. This rearrangement joins TRBV11-3 to TRBJ1-4, with D unresolved. The CDR3 region has the DNA TGTGCCAGCAGCCCCGGTGTCATATTTTTT. This translates into CASSPGVIFF.